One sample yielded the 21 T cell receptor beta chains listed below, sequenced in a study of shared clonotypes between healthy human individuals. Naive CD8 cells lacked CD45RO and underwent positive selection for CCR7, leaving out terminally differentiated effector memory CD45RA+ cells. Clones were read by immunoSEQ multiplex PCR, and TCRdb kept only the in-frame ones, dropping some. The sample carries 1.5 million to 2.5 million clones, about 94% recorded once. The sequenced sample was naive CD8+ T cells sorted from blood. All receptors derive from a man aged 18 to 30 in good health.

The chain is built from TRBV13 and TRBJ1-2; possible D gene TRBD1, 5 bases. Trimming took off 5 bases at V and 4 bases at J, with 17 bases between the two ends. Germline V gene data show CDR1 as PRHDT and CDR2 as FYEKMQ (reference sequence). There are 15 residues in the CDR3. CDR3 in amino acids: CASSPEGFPSYGYTF. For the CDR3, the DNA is TGTGCCAGCAGCCCAGAGGGGTTTCCCAGCTATGGCTACACCTTC.

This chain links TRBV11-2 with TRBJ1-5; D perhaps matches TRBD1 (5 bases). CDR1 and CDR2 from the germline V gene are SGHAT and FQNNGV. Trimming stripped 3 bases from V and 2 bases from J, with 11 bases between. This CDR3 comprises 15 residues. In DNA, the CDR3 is TGTGCCAGCAGCTTGGGACCCGAGGGCAATCAGCCCCAGCATTTT. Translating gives CASSLGPEGNQPQHF.

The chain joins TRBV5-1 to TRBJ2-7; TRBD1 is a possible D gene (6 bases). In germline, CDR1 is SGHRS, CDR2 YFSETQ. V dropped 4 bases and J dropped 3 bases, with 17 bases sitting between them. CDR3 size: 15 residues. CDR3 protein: CASSTGLGADYEQYF. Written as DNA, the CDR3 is TGCGCCAGCAGCACCGGCCTGGGGGCTGACTACGAGCAGTACTTC.

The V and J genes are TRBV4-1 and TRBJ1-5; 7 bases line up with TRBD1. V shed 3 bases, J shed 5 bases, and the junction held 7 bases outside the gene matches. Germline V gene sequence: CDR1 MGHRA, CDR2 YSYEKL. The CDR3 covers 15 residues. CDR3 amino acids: CASSQDPGGYQPQHF. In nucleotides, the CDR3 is TGCGCCAGCAGCCAGGACCCAGGGGGATATCAGCCCCAGCATTTT.

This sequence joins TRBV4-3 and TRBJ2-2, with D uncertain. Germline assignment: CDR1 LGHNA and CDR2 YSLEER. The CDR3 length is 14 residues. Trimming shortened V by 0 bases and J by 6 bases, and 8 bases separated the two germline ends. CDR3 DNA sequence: TGCGCCAGCAGCCAAGAGGACGGACCCGGGGAGCTGTTTTTT. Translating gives CASSQEDGPGELFF.

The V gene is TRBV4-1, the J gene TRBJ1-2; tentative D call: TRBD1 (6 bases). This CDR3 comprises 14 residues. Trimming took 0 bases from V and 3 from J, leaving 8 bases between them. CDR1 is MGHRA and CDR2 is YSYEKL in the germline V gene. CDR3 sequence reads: CASSQEKGDYGYTF. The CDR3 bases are TGCGCCAGCAGCCAAGAGAAGGGGGACTATGGCTACACCTTC.

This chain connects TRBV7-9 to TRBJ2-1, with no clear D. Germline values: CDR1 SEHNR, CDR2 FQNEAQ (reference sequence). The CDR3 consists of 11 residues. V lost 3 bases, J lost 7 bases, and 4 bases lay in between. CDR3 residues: CASSLENEQFF. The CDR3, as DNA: TGTGCCAGCAGCTTGGAAAATGAGCAGTTCTTC.

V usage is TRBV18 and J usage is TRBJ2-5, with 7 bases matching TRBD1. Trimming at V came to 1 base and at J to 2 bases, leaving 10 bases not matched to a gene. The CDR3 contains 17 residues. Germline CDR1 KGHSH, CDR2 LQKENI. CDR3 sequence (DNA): TGTGCCAGCTCACCACTAACCCGACAGGGCGGTCAAGAGACCCAGTACTTC. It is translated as CASSPLTRQGGQETQYF.

CDR3 in amino acids: CASSSDVQGGLGGYTF. The CDR3 DNA reads as TGCGCCAGCAGCTCCGATGTACAGGGAGGGCTGGGCGGCTACACCTTC. This sequence joins TRBV5-1 and TRBJ1-2; D might be TRBD1 (6 bases). Germline V gene lookup returns CDR1 SGHRS and CDR2 YFSETQ. The CDR3 runs 16 residues. Between the trimmed V and J ends, which lost 3 bases and 8 bases, there was a span of 23 bases.

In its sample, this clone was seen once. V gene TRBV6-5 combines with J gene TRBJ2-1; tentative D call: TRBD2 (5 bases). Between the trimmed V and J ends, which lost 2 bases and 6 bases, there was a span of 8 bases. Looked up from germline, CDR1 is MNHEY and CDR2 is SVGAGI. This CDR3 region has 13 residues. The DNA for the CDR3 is TGTGCCAGCAGTTACGACTACGCCAATGAGCAGTTCTTC. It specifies CASSYDYANEQFF.

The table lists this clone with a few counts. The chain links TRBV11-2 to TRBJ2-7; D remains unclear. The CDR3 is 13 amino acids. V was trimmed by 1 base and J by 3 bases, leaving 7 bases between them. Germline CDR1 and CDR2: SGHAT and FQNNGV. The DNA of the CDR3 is TGTGCCAGCAGCTTAGTTTCCAACTACGAGCAGTACTTC. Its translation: CASSLVSNYEQYF.

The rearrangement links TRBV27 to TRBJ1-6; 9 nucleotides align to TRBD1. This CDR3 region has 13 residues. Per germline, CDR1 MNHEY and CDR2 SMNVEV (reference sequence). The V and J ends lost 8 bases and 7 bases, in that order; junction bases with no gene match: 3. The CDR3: CASSGTGNSPLHF. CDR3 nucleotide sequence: TGTGCCAGCTCCGGGACAGGGAATTCACCCCTCCACTTT.

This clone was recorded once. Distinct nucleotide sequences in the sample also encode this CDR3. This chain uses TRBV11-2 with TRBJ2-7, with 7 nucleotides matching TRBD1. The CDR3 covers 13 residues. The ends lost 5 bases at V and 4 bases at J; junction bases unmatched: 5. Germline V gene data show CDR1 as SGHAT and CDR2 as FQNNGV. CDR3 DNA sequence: TGTGCCAGCAGCCCGGGGACAGTGTACGAGCAGTACTTC. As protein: CASSPGTVYEQYF.

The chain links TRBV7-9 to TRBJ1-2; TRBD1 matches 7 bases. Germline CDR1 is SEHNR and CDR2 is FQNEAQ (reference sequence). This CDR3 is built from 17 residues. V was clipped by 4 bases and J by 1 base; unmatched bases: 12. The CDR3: CASSSGGTEKGNYGYTF. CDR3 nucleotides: TGTGCCAGCAGCTCCGGGGGGACAGAAAAGGGTAACTATGGCTACACCTTC.

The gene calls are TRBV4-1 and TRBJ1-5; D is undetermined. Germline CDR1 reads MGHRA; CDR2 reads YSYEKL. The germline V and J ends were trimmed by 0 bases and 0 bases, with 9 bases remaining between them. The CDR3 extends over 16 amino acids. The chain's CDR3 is CASSQEVTYSNQPQHF. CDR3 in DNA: TGCGCCAGCAGCCAAGAAGTAACTTATAGCAATCAGCCCCAGCATTTT.

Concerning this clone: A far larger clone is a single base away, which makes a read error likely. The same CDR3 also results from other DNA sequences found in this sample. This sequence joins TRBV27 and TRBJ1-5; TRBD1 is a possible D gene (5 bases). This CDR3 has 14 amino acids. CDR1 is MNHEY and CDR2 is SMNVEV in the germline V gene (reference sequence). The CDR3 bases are TGTGCTAGCAGTTACGGGGCCGACAATCAGCCCCAGCATTTT. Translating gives CASSYGADNQPQHF.

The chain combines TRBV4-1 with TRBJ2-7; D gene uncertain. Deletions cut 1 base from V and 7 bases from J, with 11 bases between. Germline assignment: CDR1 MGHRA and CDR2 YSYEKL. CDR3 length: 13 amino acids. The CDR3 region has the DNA TGCGCCAGCAGCCAAGGGTGGGATGGAGAGCAGTACTTC. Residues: CASSQGWDGEQYF.

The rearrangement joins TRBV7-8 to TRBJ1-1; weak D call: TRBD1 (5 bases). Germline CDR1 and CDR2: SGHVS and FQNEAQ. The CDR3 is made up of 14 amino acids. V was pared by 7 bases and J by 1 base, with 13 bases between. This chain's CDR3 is CASTPGGGNTEAFF. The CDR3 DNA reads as TGTGCCAGCACCCCCGGTGGGGGGAACACTGAAGCTTTCTTT.

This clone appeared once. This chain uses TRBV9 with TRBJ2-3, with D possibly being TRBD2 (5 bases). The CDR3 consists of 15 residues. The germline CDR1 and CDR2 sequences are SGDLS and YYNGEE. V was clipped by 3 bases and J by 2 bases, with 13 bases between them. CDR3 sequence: CASSGPSRVTDTQYF. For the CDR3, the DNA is TGTGCCAGCAGCGGGCCCTCGAGGGTCACAGATACGCAGTATTTT.

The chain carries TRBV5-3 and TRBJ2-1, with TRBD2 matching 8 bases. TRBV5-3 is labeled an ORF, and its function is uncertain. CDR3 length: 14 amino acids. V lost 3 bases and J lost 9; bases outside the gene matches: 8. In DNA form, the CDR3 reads TGTGCCAGAAGCTCCCGGATCGGGGGGGGTGAGCAGTTCTTC. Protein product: CARSSRIGGGEQFF.

CDR3 sequence reads: CASSPGLAMSYEQYF. The CDR3 nucleotides are TGTGCCAGCAGCCCCGGACTAGCCATGTCCTACGAGCAGTACTTC. The chain links TRBV7-6 to TRBJ2-7; TRBD2 matches 8 bases. Germline V lookup: CDR1 SGHVS, CDR2 FNYEAQ. The V segment lost 5 bases and the J segment 1 base; nucleotides outside the gene matches: 7. The CDR3 has 15 residues. Full variable domain (outside the CDR3, taken from reference TRBV7-6 and TRBJ2-7): GAGVSQSPRYKVTKRGQDVALRCDPISGHVSLYWYRQALGQGPEFLTYFNYEAQQDKSGLPNDRFSAERPEGSISTLTIQRTEQRDSAMYRCASSPGLAMSYEQYFGPGTRLTVT.